Many counts were recorded for the clone carrying this T cell receptor (beta chain). Germline is not matched at one junction end, which may reflect a read error. The data were obtained in a study of T cells after yellow fever vaccination. About the research overall: Flow sorting relied on CD3, CD45RA, CCR7 and CD95 to obtain EM, EMRA, CM and Tscm memory subsets.

In making TCR cDNA, 5'RACE template switching added a universal primer site and UMIs to it. Using its own MiXCR run on the 5' RACE reads, TCRdb lists one record per CDR3 protein. The data show 25,000 to 30,000 distinct CDR3 sequences, roughly 4.5% seen once. This CDR3 is 13 amino acids long. The TCR comes from a man aged 18 to 35 who received the YFV17D yellow fever vaccine. This chain connects TRBV12-3 or TRBV12-4 to TRBJ2-4; 7 bases are a match to TRBD1. The sample consisted of PBMCs, either bulk or a sorted T-cell subset (CD4+, CD8+, memory, or dextramer-sorted; not recorded which), taken on the day of the yellow fever booster vaccination. In nucleotides, the CDR3 is TGTGCCAGCAGTTTAAGGATGGGGGACAGCGCCGACTTC. Its translation is CASSLRMGDSADF.